This T cell receptor beta chain was captured by sequencing in a study of tumor-infiltrating lymphocytes in primary liver carcinoma (dated by TCRdb to about 2017). Background on the whole study: Surgical resection was performed in China between November 2015 and March 2016 on a few patients with histopathologically diagnosed primary liver carcinoma. The study combined TCRbeta repertoire sequencing, expression microarrays and whole-exome sequencing across five regions of each liver tumor, with adjacent normal tissue and blood. The tumors of the five patients were staged as T1-T3 N0M0, with maximum diameters ranging from roughly 4.2 to 10 cm. Technical replicate repertoires showed high reproducibility, with mean shared-clone rates approximately 0.87 and correlation coefficients above 0.95. Each sample produced about 3.65 to 7.13 million productive TCRbeta reads, and read depth showed no significant difference between tissue types. A total of approximately 35 specimens from 5 patients, comprising approximately 25 tumor regions, 5 adjacent noncancerous liver tissues and 5 peripheral blood samples, were covered by TCRbeta repertoire sequencing. Of the five patients (three men and two women, aged 30 to 69 years), four had hepatocellular carcinoma and one had combined HCC and intrahepatic cholangiocarcinoma.

This clonotype was seen many times. No antigen is known for it. No qualities accompany the bases; no much larger clone lies one base away. Using a constant-region primer and ProtoScript II reverse transcriptase, TCRbeta-specific cDNA was reverse-transcribed from about 460 ng total RNA. The TCRbeta libraries were prepared through three rounds of nested multiplex PCR following a slightly modified ARM-PCR procedure. Each of the first two PCR rounds ran for approximately 9 cycles and used multiplex TRBV1-TRBV30 forward primers together with a Cbeta reverse primer. A final 25-cycle PCR with Deep VentR polymerase added sample barcodes and Illumina adapters. Before sequencing, amplicons of 200-500 bp were gel-purified using a QIAquick gel extraction kit. An Illumina HiSeq 2500 was used to sequence the TCRbeta amplicons, generating 250-bp paired-end reads. In the paper's pipeline: Reads were quality-trimmed with Trimmomatic v0.33, and paired reads were merged with FLASH v1.2.11 to recover full CDR3 sequences. V, D and J germline segments were assigned to the rearranged TCRbeta sequences using MiGEC v1.2.1b. Clonotype statistics and Shannon-Wiener diversity indices were computed with VDJtools v1.0.0. Except for diversity analysis, only each sample's 250 most abundant clonotypes were used in subsequent analyses to reduce sampling bias. The public reads were reprocessed in TCRdb via fastp at Q25 and MiXCR, keeping in-frame beta chains. Rows with a matching CDR3 protein are joined into one entry that keeps the most common DNA and genes. TCRdb, rather than the study authors, made the V and J calls. This sample lists under 200,000 distinct CDR3 sequences; 65% were detected once. About 7.1% of the sample comes from the top ten.

Blood RNA was extracted from unsorted whole blood using TRIzol reagent, and germline DNA was obtained with the DNeasy Blood & Tissue kit. At the time of sampling, the patients had chronic HBV infection and had not received any treatment. Before surgery, approximately 4.3 milliliters of peripheral blood were drawn into K2EDTA tubes. Between the V and J ends, shortened by 6 bases and 3 bases respectively, the junction contains 14 bases. The germline V gene gives CDR1 as SQVTM and CDR2 as ANQGSEA. The CDR3 numbers 13 residues from cysteine through phenylalanine. Here the CDR3 DNA is all that survives: 39 bases in frame from base 1. General findings and caveats noted by the study authors: Compared with blood, tumors had a significantly larger share of the repertoire taken up by the top 250 clones (p = 0.039). Bulk unsorted samples precluded comparing CD4+ and CD8+ T cell repertoires. Because sequencing covered only the TCR beta chain and unpaired alpha chains were not captured, true repertoire diversity is likely underestimated. With just a handful of patients in the study, the authors point out that the findings should be validated in a larger study. Consistent with antigen-driven expansion, pairs of tumor regions showed higher repertoire overlap (mean roughly 36%) than either tumor-adjacent pairs (approximately 17%) or tumor-blood pairs (approximately 14%).

Recombination joined TRBV29-1 with TRBJ1-1; the D gene is perhaps TRBD1, from 5 matching bases. Sample: peripheral blood. This TCR was recovered from a woman aged 55-70 years with primary liver carcinoma and hepatitis B virus infection. The CDR3 region reads CSVQVVRDTEAFF. The DNA sequence reads TGCAGCGTACAGGTGGTCAGGGACACTGAAGCTTTCTTT.